These T cell receptor beta chains were read from a single sample in a study of blood T cell repertoires in COVID-19. Libraries were prepared by immunoSEQ multiplex PCR; TCRdb keeps only in-frame clonotypes and omits some of them. The sample has under 150,000 clones; approximately 79% are singletons. Sequencing was done on a sample of peripheral blood. The receptors stem from a man aged 60 to 75 with acute or convalescent COVID-19. Each CDR3 is given with its conserved first and last residue. The order of the fields is clone size, V gene, D gene, J gene, CDR3 DNA, CDR3 protein. The D gene is left open where the match is weak. The size field is filled for only some rows; it gives once, few, many or a size class.

clone size: many; V gene: TRBV9; D gene: TRBD2; J gene: TRBJ2-5; CDR3 DNA: TGTGCCAGCAGCGTAGGAGGAGCGGGGCTCCAAGAGACCCAGTACTTC; CDR3 protein: CASSVGGAGLQETQYF
clone size: .; V gene: TRBV15; D gene: .; J gene: TRBJ1-2; CDR3 DNA: TGTGCCACCAGCAGAGACAGGGGCCATGGCTACACCTTC; CDR3 protein: CATSRDRGHGYTF
clone size: .; V gene: TRBV9; D gene: TRBD2; J gene: TRBJ2-3; CDR3 DNA: TGTGCCAGCAGCGTAGGTTCTAGCGGGAGTACTGATACGCAGTATTTT; CDR3 protein: CASSVGSSGSTDTQYF
clone size: .; V gene: TRBV28; D gene: .; J gene: TRBJ2-2; CDR3 DNA: TGTGCCACTTCTAAGTCCGCGGGAAGATCTAACACCGGGGAGCTGTTTTTT; CDR3 protein: CATSKSAGRSNTGELFF
clone size: .; V gene: TRBV5-1; D gene: .; J gene: TRBJ1-2; CDR3 DNA: TGCGCCAGCAGCTTGCAATCATGGAGCTATGGCTACACCTTC; CDR3 protein: CASSLQSWSYGYTF
clone size: few; V gene: TRBV24-1; D gene: .; J gene: TRBJ2-3; CDR3 DNA: TGTGCCACCAGTGATCGGACTTCTAGCACAGATACGCAGTATTTT; CDR3 protein: CATSDRTSSTDTQYF
clone size: .; V gene: TRBV7-9; D gene: .; J gene: TRBJ2-6; CDR3 DNA: TGTGCCAGCAGCTTAACATCTGGGGCCAACGTCCTGACTTTC; CDR3 protein: CASSLTSGANVLTF
clone size: .; V gene: TRBV5-4; D gene: .; J gene: TRBJ1-3; CDR3 DNA: TGTGCCAGCAGCTACCGACAGGCTCACTCTGGAAACACCATATATTTT; CDR3 protein: CASSYRQAHSGNTIYF
clone size: .; V gene: TRBV4-2; D gene: .; J gene: TRBJ2-7; CDR3 DNA: TGTGCCAGCAGCCAAGATAGGGGGACAAGTGCCTACGAGCAGTACTTC; CDR3 protein: CASSQDRGTSAYEQYF
clone size: .; V gene: TRBV3-1/TRBV3-2; D gene: TRBD2; J gene: TRBJ2-1; CDR3 DNA: TGTGCCAGCAGCCAGCGACCCGGGACTAGCGGGATTCGCAATGAGCAGTTCTTC; CDR3 protein: CASSQRPGTSGIRNEQFF
clone size: .; V gene: TRBV2; D gene: TRBD1; J gene: TRBJ2-6; CDR3 DNA: TGTGCCGGTTCCGGGACAGGGGGCGCCGGGGCCAACGTCCTGACTTTC; CDR3 protein: CAGSGTGGAGANVLTF